The 14 T cell receptor beta chains below come from one sample, sequenced in a study of blood T cell repertoires in COVID-19. TCRdb's table, derived via immunoSEQ multiplex PCR, lists solely in-frame clones and lacks some. Here the sample spans about 290,000 clones, 75% to 90% being singletons. Input material: PBMCs or T cells enriched from blood (not recorded which). Receptor source: a woman aged 40 to 49 who had recovered from COVID-19.

The chain joins TRBV7-9 to TRBJ2-5; 12 nucleotides match TRBD2. Germline V CDR1 and CDR2: SEHNR, FQNEAQ (reference sequence). Trimming cost V 5 bases and J 5 bases; bases outside gene matches: 12. The CDR3 has 17 amino acids. The CDR3: CASSPSPGLAGWETQYF. The CDR3 nucleotides read TGTGCCAGCAGCCCGTCACCGGGACTAGCGGGCTGGGAGACCCAGTACTTC.

The rearrangement uses TRBV9 and TRBJ1-3; maybe TRBD1 (6 bases). CDR1 SGDLS and CDR2 YYNGEE come from the germline V gene. The CDR3 consists of 16 residues. V was clipped by 0 bases and J by 1 base, with 11 bases between them. CDR3 DNA: TGTGCCAGCAGCGTAGCGGTAGGGGGTTCTGGAAACACCATATATTTT. This sequence encodes CASSVAVGGSGNTIYF.

This clone was seen once. The chain uses TRBV5-4 and TRBJ1-2; possible D gene TRBD1, 5 bases. This CDR3 region has 14 residues. V gave up 0 bases and J gave up 7 bases, with 13 bases separating them. CDR1 SGHNT and CDR2 YYREEE come from the germline V gene (reference sequence). The CDR3 sequence is CASSLDWGSGGYTF. The CDR3 DNA follows: TGTGCCAGCAGCTTGGATTGGGGCTCCGGTGGCTACACCTTC.

The chain joins TRBV7-3 to TRBJ1-1; TRBD1 might be the D (5 bases). The V gene lost 5 bases and the J gene lost 5 bases, with 15 bases spanning the gap. The CDR3 is made up of 14 amino acids. Per the germline V gene, CDR1 is SGHTA and CDR2 is FQGTGA. The CDR3 loop reads CASSGGPGETEAFF. For the CDR3, the DNA is TGTGCCAGCAGCGGGGGACCGGGAGAGACTGAAGCTTTCTTT.

This chain uses TRBV6-4 with TRBJ1-1; no reliable D call. The germline V gene encodes CDR1 MRHNA and CDR2 SNTAGT. With 0 bases removed from V and 5 bases from J, the gap between germline ends came to 7 bases. The CDR3 has 13 amino acids. CDR3 DNA sequence: TGTGCCAGCAGTGACTCATACGGGACTGAAGCTTTCTTT. Amino acid sequence: CASSDSYGTEAFF.

The chain carries TRBV7-9 and TRBJ2-7; no reliable D call. V was pared by 6 bases and J by 4 bases, with 22 bases between. From germline, CDR1 is SEHNR and CDR2 FQNEAQ (reference sequence). The CDR3 is made up of 16 amino acids. CDR3 protein: CASSNEAGSFYYEQYF. The CDR3 region has the DNA TGTGCCAGCAGTAATGAGGCCGGGTCGTTCTATTACGAGCAGTACTTC.

The genes are TRBV11-1 and TRBJ1-4; no definite D call. V was cut by 5 bases and J by 7 bases, with 8 bases left in between. This CDR3 contains 12 residues. Germline lookup yields CDR1 SGHAT and CDR2 FQDESV (reference sequence). The CDR3 nucleotides read TGTGCCAGCAGCCAATCGGGTGAAAAACTGTTTTTT. This translates into CASSQSGEKLFF. The full variable domain, its missing parts supplied by reference TRBV11-1 and TRBJ1-4, is EAEVAQSPRYKITEKSQAVAFWCDPISGHATLYWYRQILGQGPELLVQFQDESVVDDSQLPKDRFSAERLKGVDSTLKIQPAELGDSAMYLCASSQSGEKLFFGSGTQLSVL.

This CDR3 is CASSQSWSSPLHF. In DNA, the CDR3 is TGTGCCAGCAGCCAGTCCTGGAGTTCACCCCTCCACTTT. The rearrangement joins TRBV3-1 (or the pseudogene TRBV3-2) to TRBJ1-6; D remains ambiguous. V dropped 3 bases and J dropped 9 bases, with 9 bases sitting between them. The germline V gene encodes CDR1 LGHDT and CDR2 YNNKEL (reference sequence). This CDR3 contains 13 residues.

V usage is TRBV7-3 and J usage is TRBJ1-1; D remains ambiguous. Germline CDR1 and CDR2: SGHTA and FQGTGA. The CDR3 has 13 amino acids. Between the trimmed V and J ends, which lost 2 bases and 1 base, there was a span of 5 bases. In nucleotides, the CDR3 is TGTGCCAGCAGCTTACTCAGGAACACTGAAGCTTTCTTT. Protein: CASSLLRNTEAFF.

The chain links TRBV7-3 to TRBJ2-7; perhaps TRBD2 as D (7 bases). Trimming shortened V by 5 bases and J by 0 bases, and 14 bases separated the two germline ends. This CDR3 has 15 residues. Germline CDR1 SGHTA, CDR2 FQGTGA. CDR3 sequence reads: CASSPAGASSYEQYF. The CDR3 coding sequence is TGTGCCAGCAGCCCCGCGGGGGCCTCCTCCTACGAGCAGTACTTC.

The genes are TRBV6-2 or TRBV6-3 and TRBJ2-5; perhaps TRBD2 as D (5 bases). This CDR3 is 18 amino acids long. In germline, CDR1 is MNHEY, CDR2 SVGEGT. Trimming pared 0 bases from V and 1 base from J, leaving 18 bases between. Written as DNA, the CDR3 is TGTGCCAGCAGTTACTCGAGGCGGGCTCAGCGAATCCAAGAGACCCAGTACTTC. Its protein is CASSYSRRAQRIQETQYF.

The chain carries TRBV7-2 and TRBJ1-6; a possible D gene is TRBD1 (6 bases). The length of the CDR3 is 18 residues. Germline V gene sequence: CDR1 SGHTA, CDR2 FQGNSA. Trimming shortened V by 2 bases and J by 3 bases, and 17 bases separated the two germline ends. The CDR3 DNA follows: TGTGCCAGCAGCTTAAGTCCGGACAGCAAAAGCTATAATTCACCCCTCCACTTT. Translating it yields CASSLSPDSKSYNSPLHF.

The V gene is TRBV7-2, the J gene TRBJ2-7, with TRBD2 matching 11 bases. The CDR3 covers 17 residues. With V trimmed by 0 bases and J by 2 bases, 6 bases remained unmatched. The V gene's germline CDR1 is SGHTA and CDR2 FQGNSA. This chain's CDR3 is CASSLAGSSGGTYEQYF. CDR3 nucleotide sequence: TGTGCCAGCAGCTTAGCAGGCTCTAGCGGGGGGACCTACGAGCAGTACTTC.

J is TRBJ2-3 and V is TRBV5-1; 15 bases fit TRBD2. With 3 bases clipped from V and 4 bases from J, the junction kept 12 bases outside the gene matches. Germline V gives CDR1 SGHRS, CDR2 YFSETQ. This CDR3 is 19 amino acids long. CDR3 sequence reads: CASSSGLAGGGRGADTQYF. DNA for the CDR3: TGCGCCAGCAGCTCGGGACTAGCGGGGGGCGGAAGGGGCGCAGATACGCAGTATTTT.